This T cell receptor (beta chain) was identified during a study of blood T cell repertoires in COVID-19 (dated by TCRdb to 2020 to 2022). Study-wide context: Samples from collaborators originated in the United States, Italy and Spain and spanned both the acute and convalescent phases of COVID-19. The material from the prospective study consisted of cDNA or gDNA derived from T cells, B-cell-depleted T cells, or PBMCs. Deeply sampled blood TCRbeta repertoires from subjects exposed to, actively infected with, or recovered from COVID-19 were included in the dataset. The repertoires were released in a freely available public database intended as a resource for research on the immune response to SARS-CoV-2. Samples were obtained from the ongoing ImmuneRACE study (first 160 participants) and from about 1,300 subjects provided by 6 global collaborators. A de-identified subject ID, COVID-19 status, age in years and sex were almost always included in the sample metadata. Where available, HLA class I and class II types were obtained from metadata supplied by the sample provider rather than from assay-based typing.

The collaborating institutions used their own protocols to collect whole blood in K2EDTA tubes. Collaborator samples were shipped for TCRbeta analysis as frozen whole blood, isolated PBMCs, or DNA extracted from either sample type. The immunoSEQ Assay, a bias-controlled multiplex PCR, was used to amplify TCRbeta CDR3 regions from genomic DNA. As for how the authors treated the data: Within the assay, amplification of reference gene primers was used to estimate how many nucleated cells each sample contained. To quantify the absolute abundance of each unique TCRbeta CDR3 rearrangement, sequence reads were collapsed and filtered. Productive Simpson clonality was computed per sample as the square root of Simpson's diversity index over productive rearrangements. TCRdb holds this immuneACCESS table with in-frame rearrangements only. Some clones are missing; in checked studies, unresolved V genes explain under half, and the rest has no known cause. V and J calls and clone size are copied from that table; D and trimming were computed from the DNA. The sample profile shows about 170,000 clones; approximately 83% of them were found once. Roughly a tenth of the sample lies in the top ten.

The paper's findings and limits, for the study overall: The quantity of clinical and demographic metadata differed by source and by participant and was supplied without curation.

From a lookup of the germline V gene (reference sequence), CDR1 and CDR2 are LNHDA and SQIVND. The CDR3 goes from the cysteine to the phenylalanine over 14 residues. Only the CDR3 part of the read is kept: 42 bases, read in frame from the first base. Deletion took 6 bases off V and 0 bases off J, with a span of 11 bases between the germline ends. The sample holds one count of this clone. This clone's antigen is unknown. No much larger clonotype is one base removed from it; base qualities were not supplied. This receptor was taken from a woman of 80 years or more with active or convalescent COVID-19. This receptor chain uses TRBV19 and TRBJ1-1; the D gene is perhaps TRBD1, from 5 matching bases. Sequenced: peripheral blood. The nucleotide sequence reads TGTGCCAGTAGGAGCGGGGGGGTGAACACTGAAGCTTTCTTT. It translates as CASRSGGVNTEAFF.